This T cell receptor beta chain was recorded in a study of CD8+ T cells in alopecia areata. RNA, once extracted, was reverse transcribed into cDNA for use as the sequencing template. Profiling relied on immunoSEQ multiplex PCR, and the TCRdb table lists in-frame clones only, not all of them. This table has about 94,000 clones, around 70% appearing once. Described treatment: oral pan-JAK inhibitor, 5-10 mg twice daily. The CDR3 totals 15 residues. Germline V gene data show CDR1 as WSHSY and CDR2 as SAAADI. The V segment lost 0 bases and the J segment 7 bases; nucleotides outside the gene matches: 0. There are a few counts of this clone. The antigen remains undetermined. Study-wide results and caveats: The study found that many expanded lesional clones persisted in scalp and blood during tofacitinib. Under tofacitinib, fewer expanded CD8+ clones appeared among the top 100 scalp clones.

The rearrangement links TRBV10-2 to TRBJ2-1; TRBD2 matches 13 bases. Source: CD8+ T cells sorted from blood, taken at approximately week 44, from a patient treated with tofacitinib. This receptor was taken from a human donor with alopecia areata. The CDR3 sequence is CASSESTSGGNEQFF. The CDR3 nucleotides are TGCGCCAGCAGTGAGTCGACTAGCGGGGGGAATGAGCAGTTCTTC.